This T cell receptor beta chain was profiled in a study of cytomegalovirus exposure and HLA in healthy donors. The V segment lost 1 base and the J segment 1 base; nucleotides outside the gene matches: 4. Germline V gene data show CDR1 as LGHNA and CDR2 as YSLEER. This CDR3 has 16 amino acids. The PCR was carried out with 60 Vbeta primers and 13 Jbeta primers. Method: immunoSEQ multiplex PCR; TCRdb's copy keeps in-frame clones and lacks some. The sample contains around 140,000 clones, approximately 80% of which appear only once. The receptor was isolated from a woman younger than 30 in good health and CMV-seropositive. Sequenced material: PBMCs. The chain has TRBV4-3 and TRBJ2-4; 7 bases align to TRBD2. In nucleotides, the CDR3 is TGCGCCAGCAGCCAAGCGGGGGGTAGCGCCAAAAACATTCAGTACTTC. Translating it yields CASSQAGGSAKNIQYF.